This T cell receptor (beta chain) originates from a study of shared clonotypes between healthy human individuals. At the level of the study: Sampling drew on donors who were a couple of women and a few men aged 18 to 49.

Regarding this clone: Its specificity is unknown.

Whole-study findings and limits: As a rule, naive subsets had a larger estimated richness than memory subsets.

Germline V gene lookup returns CDR1 GTSNPN and CDR2 SVGIG (reference sequence). The V end lost 0 bases, the J end lost 2 bases, and 12 bases lay between the germline ends. The CDR3 contains 15 residues. CD8 cells regarded as naive lacked CD45RO, were positively chosen for CCR7, and omitted terminally differentiated effector memory CD45RA+ cells. Donors were healthy HIV-negative adults without recently reported acute infections or vaccinations. Assay: immunoSEQ multiplex PCR; the TCRdb copy retains only in-frame clones and omits some. Among some 2 million clones listed, about 95% were seen once. V is TRBV30 and J is TRBJ2-3; the D is unclear. The clonotype originates from a man younger than 35 in good health. The specimen sequenced was naive CD8+ T cells sorted from blood. CDR3 residues: CAWSVVHRATDTQYF. DNA of the CDR3: TGTGCCTGGAGTGTAGTCCATCGGGCCACAGATACGCAGTATTTT.